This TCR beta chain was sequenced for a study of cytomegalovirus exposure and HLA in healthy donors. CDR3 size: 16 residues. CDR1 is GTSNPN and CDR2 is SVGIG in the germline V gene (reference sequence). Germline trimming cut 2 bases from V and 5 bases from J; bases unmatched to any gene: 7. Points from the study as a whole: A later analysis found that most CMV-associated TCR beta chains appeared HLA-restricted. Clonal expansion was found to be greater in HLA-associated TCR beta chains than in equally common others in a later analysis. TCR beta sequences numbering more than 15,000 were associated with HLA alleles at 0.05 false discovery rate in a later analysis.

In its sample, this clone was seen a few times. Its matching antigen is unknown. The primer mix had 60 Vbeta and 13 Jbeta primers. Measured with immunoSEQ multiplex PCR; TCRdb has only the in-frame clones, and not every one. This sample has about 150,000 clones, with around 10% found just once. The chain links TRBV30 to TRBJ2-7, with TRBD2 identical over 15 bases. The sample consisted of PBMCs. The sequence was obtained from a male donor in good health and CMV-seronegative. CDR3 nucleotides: TGTGCCTGGAGTAAAGGGACTAGCGGGAGGTTTGACGAGCAGTACTTC. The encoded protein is CAWSKGTSGRFDEQYF.